This T cell receptor beta chain appears in the sequencing data of a study of T cell repertoires in aging, cancer and after chemotherapy. At the level of the study: Pre- and post-chemotherapy samples were paired from glioblastoma patients treated with temozolomide-based therapy.

Notes on this clonotype: Its antigen is undetermined.

TCR beta rearrangements were amplified from peripheral blood genomic DNA. TRB rearrangements spanning V, D and J were amplified using mixed TRB-A/B primers. TCRdb fed the multiplex PCR reads into MiXCR, producing one record per CDR3 protein. The data show under 2,500 distinct CDR3 sequences, with 20% seen just once and about a fifth held by the top ten. This CDR3 comprises 13 residues. J lost 4 bases, V lost 4 bases, and 4 bases had no gene match. Germline V lookup: CDR1 DFQATT, CDR2 SNEGSKA (reference sequence). General study results and limits: Loss of evenness, beyond lost richness, contributed to age-related TCR diversity decline in cancer patients.

This receptor was taken from a human donor with a solid tumor. The chain links TRBV20-1 to TRBJ1-2; TRBD1 aligns across 9 bases. The source material was blood. This CDR3 reads CSATLQGAYGYTF. The CDR3 DNA is TGCAGTGCTACGTTACAGGGGGCCTATGGCTACACCTTC.